Listed below are T cell receptor beta chains from one sample, sequenced in a study of CD8 T cells in Susac syndrome. TCRdb ran MiXCR on the immunoSEQ multiplex PCR reads and lists one entry per CDR3 protein. The sample holds about 200,000 distinct CDR3 sequences, roughly nine tenths seen once. The sample comprised CD4+ T cells from PBMCs. The receptor set was obtained from a human donor with Susac syndrome. Both conserved end residues are part of each CDR3. The size entry is marked missing in some rows and otherwise reads once, few, many or a size class.

v_call	j_call	clone_size	cdr3_aa
TRBV24-1	TRBJ1-1	.	CATSDLENTEAFF
TRBV9	TRBJ2-3	.	CASSGVWGGRGTDTQYF
TRBV20-1	TRBJ2-3	.	CSAGGWGVTDTQYF
TRBV20-1	TRBJ2-7	.	CSARNPGGAYEQYF
TRBV6-5	TRBJ2-1	.	CASSYSQGEQFF
TRBV18	TRBJ2-5	.	CASSPPSSAETQYF
TRBV6-5	TRBJ2-2	once	CASSYSSGSETGELFF
TRBV19	TRBJ2-2	once	CASSRGGTGELFF
TRBV18	TRBJ1-1	.	CASSPPLGQGARTEAFF
TRBV5-4	TRBJ2-3	.	CASSHPGQGADTQYF
TRBV6-2/TRBV6-3	TRBJ2-7	few	CASSYPQAYEQYF
TRBV6-5	TRBJ2-5	.	CASSYEEGRETQYF
TRBV28	TRBJ1-1	.	CASTLSFGRAFF
TRBV7-3	TRBJ2-1	.	CASSPGGGEQFF
TRBV20-1	TRBJ2-2	few	CSALAGGSTGELFF
TRBV18	TRBJ1-1	.	CASSFGGARGTEAFF